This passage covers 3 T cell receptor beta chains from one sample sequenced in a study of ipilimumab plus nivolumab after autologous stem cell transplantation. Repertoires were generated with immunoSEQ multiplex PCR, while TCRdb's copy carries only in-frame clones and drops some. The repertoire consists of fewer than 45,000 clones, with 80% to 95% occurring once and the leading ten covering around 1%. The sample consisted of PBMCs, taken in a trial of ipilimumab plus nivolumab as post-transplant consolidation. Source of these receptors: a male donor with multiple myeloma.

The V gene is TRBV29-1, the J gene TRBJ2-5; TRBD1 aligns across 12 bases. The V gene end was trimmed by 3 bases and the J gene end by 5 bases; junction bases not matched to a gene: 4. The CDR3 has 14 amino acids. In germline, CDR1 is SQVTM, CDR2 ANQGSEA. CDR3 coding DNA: TGCAGCGTTGATGGGACAGGGGGCATGGAGACCCAGTACTTC. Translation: CSVDGTGGMETQYF.

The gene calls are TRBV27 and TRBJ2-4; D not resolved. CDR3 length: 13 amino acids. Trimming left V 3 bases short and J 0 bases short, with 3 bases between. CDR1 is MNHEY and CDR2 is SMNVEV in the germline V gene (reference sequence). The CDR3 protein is CASSFGAKNIQYF. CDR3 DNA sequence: TGTGCCAGCAGTTTCGGAGCCAAAAACATTCAGTACTTC.

The CDR3 region has the DNA TGCGCCAGCAGAGGGGGGGCTCTTACTGAAGCTTTCTTT. Protein product: CASRGGALTEAFF. The V and J genes are TRBV4-3 and TRBJ1-1; possibly TRBD1 for D (6 bases). The V gene's germline CDR1 is LGHNA and CDR2 YSLEER. This CDR3 has 13 residues. The V gene lost 6 bases and the J gene lost 5 bases, with 13 bases spanning the gap.